The rows below give T cell receptor beta chains drawn from one sample of a study of identical twins. Via MiXCR, TCRdb re-called the 5' RACE reads, giving one row per CDR3 protein. The sample holds around 200,000 distinct CDR3 sequences, 9.4% seen once. Sequences were obtained from memory (CD45RO+) T cells sorted from blood. The receptors stem from a woman in her late teens or twenties in good health. Both conserved end residues are part of each CDR3. A D gene is named only where the DNA matches it firmly. Size is omitted from some rows. Given values are once, few, many or a class for expanded clones.

d_gene,v_gene,abundance,j_gene,CDR3nt,CDR3aa
-,TRBV2,few,TRBJ1-2,TGTGCCAGGAATTCAGGGGTCCCCTATGGCTACACCTTC,CARNSGVPYGYTF
TRBD2,TRBV6-4,few,TRBJ2-1,TGTGCCACCGGCGTCAGCGGGAGTAGCTACAATGAGCAGTTCTTC,CATGVSGSSYNEQFF
-,TRBV4-3,many,TRBJ1-2,TGCGCCAGCAGCCAAGACACCGGCTATGGCTACACCTTC,CASSQDTGYGYTF
-,TRBV11-2,many,TRBJ1-3,TGTGCCAGCAGCCCAGGCCCCCTTTCTGGAAACACCATATATTTT,CASSPGPLSGNTIYF
TRBD1,TRBV20-1,-,TRBJ1-5,TGCAGTGCTAGAGATCGGACAGGTAATCAGCCCCAGCATTTT,CSARDRTGNQPQHF
-,TRBV7-9,few,TRBJ1-3,TGTGCCAGCAGCTTAGTCATAACTGGAAACACCATATATTTT,CASSLVITGNTIYF
-,TRBV10-3,few,TRBJ1-2,TGTGCCATCCCCGACATATACCTCTGGTTCTATGGCTACACCTTC,CAIPDIYLWFYGYTF
TRBD2,TRBV9,few,TRBJ2-4,TGTGCCAGCGGACTAGGGGACGCCAAAAACATTCAGTACTTC,CASGLGDAKNIQYF
TRBD2,TRBV6-2/TRBV6-3,few,TRBJ2-2,TGTGCCAGCAGTTATAGCGGGAGGGGCCCCGGGGAGCTGTTTTTT,CASSYSGRGPGELFF
TRBD2,TRBV12-3/TRBV12-4,-,TRBJ2-1,TGTGCCAGCAGTTTCCCTACGGGGGGGCGTTATTATGAGCAGTTCTTC,CASSFPTGGRYYEQFF
TRBD1,TRBV10-2,-,TRBJ2-4,TGCGCCAGCAGTGAGTCACGGCAGGGGGTCAACATTCAGTACTTC,CASSESRQGVNIQYF
-,TRBV20-1,-,TRBJ2-3,TGCAGTGCTAGAGACCAGAGGCGACGGAGCACAGATACGCAGTATTTT,CSARDQRRRSTDTQYF
-,TRBV12-3/TRBV12-4,few,TRBJ1-3,TGTGCCAGCAGTGACGACATTCTAGGGGGAAACACCATATATTTT,CASSDDILGGNTIYF
TRBD2,TRBV5-1,few,TRBJ2-1,TGCGCCAGCAGCTTGCAAGGACTAGCGGTCTACAATGAGCAGTTCTTC,CASSLQGLAVYNEQFF
-,TRBV20-1,many,TRBJ1-1,TGCAGTGCTAGAGCAGGACACACTGAAGCTTTCTTT,CSARAGHTEAFF
-,TRBV12-3/TRBV12-4,many,TRBJ1-2,TGTGCCAGCAGTTTTGGGGCGCATGGCTACACCTTC,CASSFGAHGYTF
-,TRBV2,few,TRBJ2-3,TGTGCCAGCAGTGGGACATCTTACACAGATACGCAGTATTTT,CASSGTSYTDTQYF
-,TRBV5-1,few,TRBJ2-1,TGCGCCAGCAGCTCTAACCCTACTAGTCACAATGAGCAGTTCTTC,CASSSNPTSHNEQFF
-,TRBV15,few,TRBJ2-3,TGTGCCACCAGCAGAAAAAGGACCCCTCACTCCACGGGCACAGATACGCAGTATTTT,CATSRKRTPHSTGTDTQYF
-,TRBV3-1,few,TRBJ2-2,TGTGCCAGCAGCCAATGGGATTTTAACACCGGGGAGCTGTTTTTT,CASSQWDFNTGELFF
-,TRBV20-1,few,TRBJ2-5,TGCAGTGCGGATCTTAGGAGGAACTCAGAGACCCAGTACTTC,CSADLRRNSETQYF
TRBD2,TRBV12-3/TRBV12-4,few,TRBJ2-1,TGTGCCAGCAGACTTAGCGGGGTGGAGTACAATGAGCAGTTCTTC,CASRLSGVEYNEQFF
-,TRBV9,-,TRBJ2-3,TGTGCCAGCAGCGTAGGGACTTTGCTCACAGATACGCAGTATTTT,CASSVGTLLTDTQYF
-,TRBV7-2,few,TRBJ1-2,TGTGCCAGCAGCTTAACAGGGAGGTTAAACTATGGCTACACCTTC,CASSLTGRLNYGYTF
-,TRBV12-3/TRBV12-4,few,TRBJ1-1,TGTGCCAGCAGTGTTACCGGGAGCGGTTCAGCTGAAGCTTTCTTT,CASSVTGSGSAEAFF
-,TRBV18,-,TRBJ2-7,TGTGCCAGCTCACCAGAGAACTTTAGACACCCAATAAACTTC,CASSPENFRHPINF
TRBD2,TRBV7-2,many,TRBJ2-7,TGTGCCAGCAGCTTAGCCCGGACTAGCGGGGACCGGCCGTACTTC,CASSLARTSGDRPYF
-,TRBV4-3,many,TRBJ2-1,TGCGCCAGCAGCCAAGAGCCCTATTCCGGGGGCAATGAGCAGTTCTTC,CASSQEPYSGGNEQFF
TRBD2,TRBV6-5,-,TRBJ2-5,TGTGCCAGCAGTTACTCGGGACTAGCGGGTAAAGAGACCCAGTACTTC,CASSYSGLAGKETQYF
-,TRBV11-2,-,TRBJ1-5,TGTGCCAGCAGCTTAGGGGAAAATCAGCCCCAGCATTTT,CASSLGENQPQHF
-,TRBV5-6,many,TRBJ2-2,TGTGCCAGCACTAGACGAAGTAACACCGGGGAGCTGTTTTTT,CASTRRSNTGELFF
TRBD2,TRBV9,-,TRBJ2-1,TGTGCCAGCAGCGCCCGACTGGGCGGGAGGGCCGTTGATGAGCAGTTCTTC,CASSARLGGRAVDEQFF
-,TRBV15,-,TRBJ1-1,TGTGCCACCAGCAGAGATCTTGTCCACCATGCTTTCTTT,CATSRDLVHHAFF
-,TRBV18,-,TRBJ2-7,TGTGCCAGCTTAAGTGGGGGGTCCTACGAGCAGTACTTC,CASLSGGSYEQYF
-,TRBV7-9,-,TRBJ2-3,TGTGCCAGCAGCCAACTCCTCTCGGGGGCAGATACGCAGTATTTT,CASSQLLSGADTQYF